The T cell receptor (beta chain) described here comes from a study of response to subunit inactivated influenza vaccine. General observations from the study: There was a suggestion from the authors that each seasonal influenza vaccination recruits few new T cells.

TCRdb independently ran MiXCR on the RT-PCR reads; one entry per CDR3 protein. The sample holds approximately 500,000 distinct CDR3 sequences, roughly 13% seen once. Germline loops: CDR1 SEHNR, CDR2 FQNEAQ (reference sequence). The CDR3 extends over 15 amino acids. V dropped 0 bases and J dropped 0 bases, with 8 bases sitting between them. A few counts support this clonotype. Its specificity is not known. The chain employs TRBV7-9 and TRBJ1-2; no clear D. This clonotype originated in a man between 50 and 59 years old who received an inactivated influenza vaccine. This sample comprised PBMCs from blood, obtained 35 to 45 days after vaccination. As DNA, the CDR3 is TGTGCCAGCAGCTTAGCCCTTAACGCTAACTATGGCTACACCTTC. Translated, it gives CASSLALNANYGYTF.